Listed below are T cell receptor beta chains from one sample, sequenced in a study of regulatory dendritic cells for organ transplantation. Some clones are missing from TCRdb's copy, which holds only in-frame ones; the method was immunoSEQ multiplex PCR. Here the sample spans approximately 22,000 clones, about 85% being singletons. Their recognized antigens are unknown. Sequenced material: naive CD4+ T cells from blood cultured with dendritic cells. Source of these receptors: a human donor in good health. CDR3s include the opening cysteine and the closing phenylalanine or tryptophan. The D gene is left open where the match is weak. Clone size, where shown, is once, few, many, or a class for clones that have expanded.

CASSPLGANTGELFF TGTGCCAGCTCACCACTGGGGGCGAACACCGGGGAGCTGTTTTTT TRBJ2-2 - - TRBV18
CASSVATANTEAFF TGTGCCAGCAGCGTAGCTACGGCGAACACTGAAGCTTTCTTT TRBJ1-1 - - TRBV9
CASGVQYKGSARGNTIYF TGTGCTAGTGGTGTACAATACAAGGGTAGTGCTCGCGGAAACACCATATATTTT TRBJ1-3 - - TRBV12-5
CASSLIRDSLTSTDTQYF TGTGCCAGCAGCCTTATCCGGGACTCCTTAACTAGCACAGATACGCAGTATTTT TRBJ2-3 - - TRBV9
CASSLTEAYGYTF TGTGCCAGCAGCTTGACAGAGGCGTATGGCTACACCTTC TRBJ1-2 - - TRBV11-2
CASSVAGGYTEAFF TGTGCCAGCAGCGTAGCGGGGGGATACACTGAAGCTTTCTTT TRBJ1-1 - - TRBV9
CASSQEGTSGSETQYF TGTGCCAGCAGCCAAGAAGGCACTAGCGGGTCGGAGACCCAGTACTTC TRBJ2-5 - TRBD2 TRBV4-2
CASSLRPGEYEQYF TGTGCCAGCAGCTTACGGCCAGGGGAGTACGAGCAGTACTTC TRBJ2-7 - - TRBV7-2
CACTRGIRREKLFF TGTGCCTGTACCCGGGGCATAAGGCGGGAAAAACTGTTTTTT TRBJ1-4 - - TRBV30
CASSQVGTPNTGELFF TGCGCCAGCAGCCAAGTTGGCACCCCGAACACCGGGGAGCTGTTTTTT TRBJ2-2 - - TRBV4-1
CATLGRLSGANVLTF TGTGCCACCCTAGGACGTCTATCTGGGGCCAACGTCCTGACTTTC TRBJ2-6 - - TRBV25-1
CASSYLEGHEQYF TGTGCCAGCAGCTACCTCGAAGGCCACGAGCAGTACTTC TRBJ2-7 - - TRBV7-9
CASSLGWGASESSYEQYF TGTGCCAGCAGCTTAGGTTGGGGGGCTAGCGAGAGCTCCTACGAGCAGTACTTC TRBJ2-7 - - TRBV7-2
CASSRAGGPYEQYF TGTGCCAGCTCGCGAGCGGGAGGGCCCTACGAGCAGTACTTC TRBJ2-7 few TRBD2 TRBV6-1
CASSLMWRDEQYF TGTGCCAGCAGTTTAATGTGGCGCGACGAGCAGTACTTC TRBJ2-7 - - TRBV27
CASSEAVTVNYGYTF TGTGCCAGCAGTGAAGCGGTGACCGTTAACTATGGCTACACCTTC TRBJ1-2 - - TRBV2
CASPQTAATNEKLFF TGTGCCAGCCCCCAGACGGCTGCAACTAATGAAAAACTGTTTTTT TRBJ1-4 - - TRBV25-1
CSVETSGIYNEQFF TGCAGCGTTGAGACTAGCGGGATCTACAATGAGCAGTTCTTC TRBJ2-1 - TRBD2 TRBV29-1
CASSPGQNEQFF TGTGCCAGCTCACCAGGGCAGAATGAGCAGTTCTTC TRBJ2-1 - - TRBV18
CASSQERPGTSGVETQYF TGCGCCAGCAGCCAAGAGAGACCCGGGACTAGCGGCGTCGAGACCCAGTACTTC TRBJ2-5 - TRBD2 TRBV4-1
CASSPRWVDSDTQYF TGTGCCAGCAGCCCCCGGTGGGTCGATTCCGATACGCAGTATTTT TRBJ2-3 - - TRBV7-9
CASSATGRWSYNEQFF TGTGCCAGCAGCGCCACAGGCCGTTGGTCCTACAATGAGCAGTTCTTC TRBJ2-1 few - TRBV9
CASWTGDYGYTF TGTGCCAGCTGGACAGGGGACTATGGCTACACCTTC TRBJ1-2 - - TRBV21-1
CASSLISLSYNEQFF TGTGCCAGCAGCTTAATAAGTCTCTCCTACAATGAGCAGTTCTTC TRBJ2-1 once - TRBV7-9
CASSPMGPASTEAFF TGTGCCAGCAGCCCGATGGGGCCGGCGAGCACTGAAGCTTTCTTT TRBJ1-1 - - TRBV7-2
CASSQDHGGVTGELFF TGTGCCAGCAGCCAAGATCACGGCGGGGTCACCGGGGAGCTGTTTTTT TRBJ2-2 - - TRBV4-2
CASSLERTAETQYF TGTGCCAGCAGCTTAGAGCGGACAGCAGAGACCCAGTACTTC TRBJ2-5 - - TRBV7-2
CASNRLAVNTGELFF TGCGCCAGCAACAGGCTAGCGGTTAACACCGGGGAGCTGTTTTTT TRBJ2-2 - TRBD2 TRBV10-2
CASSVGPQVPNYEQYF TGTGCCAGCAGCGTAGGTCCCCAGGTCCCCAATTACGAGCAGTACTTC TRBJ2-7 - - TRBV9
CASRSYRDSTYEQYF TGTGCCAGCAGGTCGTACCGGGACAGCACCTACGAGCAGTACTTC TRBJ2-7 - TRBD1 TRBV28
CASSEAGGTDTQYF TGTGCCAGCAGTGAAGCGGGGGGCACAGATACGCAGTATTTT TRBJ2-3 - - TRBV6-1
CASTQMGQGAGEQFF TGTGCCAGCACCCAGATGGGACAGGGGGCGGGTGAGCAGTTCTTC TRBJ2-1 - TRBD1 TRBV2
CASSLAAGTTGNTIYF TGTGCCAGCAGCTTAGCGGCAGGAACCACTGGAAACACCATATATTTT TRBJ1-3 few - TRBV7-9
CASSVDRGRYNEQFF TGTGCCAGCAGTGTGGACAGGGGGCGGTACAATGAGCAGTTCTTC TRBJ2-1 - TRBD1 TRBV6-5
CASSSEGYSNQPQHF TGTGCCAGCAGCTCCGAGGGGTATAGCAATCAGCCCCAGCATTTT TRBJ1-5 - - TRBV5-8
CASSARQGEQPQHF TGTGCCAGTAGTGCTAGACAGGGGGAACAGCCCCAGCATTTT TRBJ1-5 - TRBD1 TRBV19
CASSLGWGEPYEQYF TGTGCCAGCAGCTTGGGGTGGGGGGAACCCTACGAGCAGTACTTC TRBJ2-7 once - TRBV5-4
CASSFRERREKLFF TGTGCCAGCAGCTTCAGGGAGCGGCGTGAAAAACTGTTTTTT TRBJ1-4 - - TRBV6-6
CASSPTDRGKFF TGTGCCAGCTCACCAACGGACCGAGGAAAGTTCTTC TRBJ2-1 - - TRBV18
CASSLSWGSRSTGYTF TGTGCCAGCAGTTTATCGTGGGGGTCTCGATCAACGGGCTACACCTTC TRBJ1-2 - - TRBV27
CASSRPENEQFF TGTGCCAGCAGCCGCCCGGAAAATGAGCAGTTCTTC TRBJ2-1 - - TRBV11-2
CASSEALPDFTQYF TGTGCCAGCAGTGAAGCGTTGCCGGACTTTACGCAGTATTTT TRBJ2-3 - - TRBV2
CATGQGLNSYNEQFF TGTGCCACGGGACAGGGATTAAATTCCTACAATGAGCAGTTCTTC TRBJ2-1 - TRBD1 TRBV6-1
CASTDRSGALTDTQYF TGTGCCAGCACCGATCGAAGCGGGGCGCTCACAGATACGCAGTATTTT TRBJ2-3 - TRBD2 TRBV7-2
CSVVSGYNEQFF TGCAGCGTTGTAAGCGGATACAATGAGCAGTTCTTC TRBJ2-1 once - TRBV29-1
CASSFRGDYEQYF TGTGCCAGCAGTTTTAGGGGGGACTACGAGCAGTACTTC TRBJ2-7 - - TRBV6-6
CASSGTSGNTDTQYF TGTGCCAGCAGCGGCACTAGCGGAAACACAGATACGCAGTATTTT TRBJ2-3 - TRBD2 TRBV9
CASSSGDSYQPQHF TGTGCCAGCAGCTCGGGAGACTCCTATCAGCCCCAGCATTTT TRBJ1-5 - - TRBV4-2
CASSPESRGGPRDTQYF TGTGCCAGCAGCCCAGAGTCACGAGGGGGGCCTAGAGATACGCAGTATTTT TRBJ2-3 - - TRBV11-2
CASSEYSTDTQYF TGTGCCAGCAGTGAATACAGCACAGATACGCAGTATTTT TRBJ2-3 - - TRBV25-1
CASSQPRDKGKEQYF TGCGCCAGCAGCCAACCCCGGGACAAAGGGAAAGAGCAGTACTTC TRBJ2-7 - - TRBV4-1
CASSSTPQETYGYTF TGTGCCAGCTCATCTACCCCTCAGGAGACCTATGGCTACACCTTC TRBJ1-2 - - TRBV18
CASSTGWDQPQHF TGTGCCAGCTCCACAGGGTGGGATCAGCCCCAGCATTTT TRBJ1-5 - - TRBV18